This T cell receptor beta chain was sequenced during a study of blood T cell repertoires in COVID-19. Sequenced by immunoSEQ multiplex PCR; TCRdb stores in-frame clones only, minus some. The sample includes roughly 110,000 clones, roughly 80% seen only once; the top ten take approximately 4.4%. V dropped 4 bases and J dropped 5 bases, with 11 bases sitting between them. The CDR3 contains 13 residues. Germline V gene data show CDR1 as MGHRA and CDR2 as YSYEKL. Sequencing input: peripheral blood. The rearrangement links TRBV4-1 to TRBJ2-5; D might be TRBD1 (6 bases). The TCR was taken from a human donor in a cohort sampled during active COVID-19. Here the CDR3 reads CASSLGQTETQYF. DNA of the CDR3: TGCGCCAGCAGCCTGGGACAAACGGAGACCCAGTACTTC.